Listed here are 30 T cell receptor beta chains from one sample, sequenced in a study of shared clonotypes between healthy human individuals (dated by TCRdb to the early 2020s). The library was obtained by the immunoSEQ multiplex PCR assay. Imported from immuneACCESS, the table was reduced by TCRdb to in-frame sequences with V and J called. These copies leave out some clones; in studies compared against another copy, an unresolved V gene accounts for under half, and the cause of the remainder is not known. This sample holds millions of clones; 90% to 95% were observed only once. The top ten clonotypes cover more than 1.5% of the sample. CD8 naive samples were CD45RO-negative cells positively selected for CCR7, giving a CD45RA+CCR7+ population that excluded TemRA cells. Material: naive CD8+ T cells from PBMCs. Reading the label with the study, this specimen's cell subset or site is: CD45RA+CCR7+. These receptor sequences come from a man between 18 and 35 years old in good health. Some clones in this sample may be carry-over from other donors' samples.

This clone was seen only once. At the DNA level, this CDR3 is encoded by other sequences in the same sample as well. The chain links TRBV29-1 to TRBJ1-2; 8 bases match TRBD1. CDR3 length: 12 amino acids. V lost 4 bases and J lost 6; bases outside the gene matches: 4. Germline V gene sequence: CDR1 SQVTM, CDR2 ANQGSEA. CDR3 loop: CSVAGQGDGYTF. CDR3 DNA sequence: TGCAGCGTTGCCGGACAGGGCGATGGCTACACCTTC.

The chain is built from TRBV7-2 and TRBJ2-7; D is tentatively TRBD1 or TRBD2 (5 bases each). This CDR3 region has 16 residues. Per the germline V gene, CDR1 is SGHTA and CDR2 is FQGNSA. V lost 2 bases, J lost 4 bases, and 18 bases lay in between. CDR3 residues: CASSLYQGRPEYEQYF. The CDR3 DNA reads TGTGCCAGCAGCTTATATCAGGGACGACCGGAGTACGAGCAGTACTTC.

V and J are TRBV5-4 and TRBJ2-7, with TRBD1 matching 7 bases. The CDR3 is made up of 16 amino acids. Germline values: CDR1 SGHNT, CDR2 YYREEE (reference sequence). Trimming cost V 2 bases and J 3 bases; bases outside gene matches: 11. CDR3 region: CASSFLPTGQYYEQYF. The CDR3 bases are TGTGCCAGCAGCTTCCTCCCGACAGGGCAGTACTACGAGCAGTACTTC.

V gene TRBV15 combines with J gene TRBJ2-7; 12 bases are shared with TRBD2. With V trimmed by 1 base and J by 4 bases, 5 bases remained unmatched. This CDR3 comprises 16 residues. Germline V gene lookup returns CDR1 LNHNV and CDR2 YYDKDF (reference sequence). This chain's CDR3 is CATSRASTSGSYEQYF. CDR3 bases: TGTGCCACCAGCAGAGCTTCGACTAGCGGGAGTTACGAGCAGTACTTC.

The rearrangement joins TRBV7-9 to TRBJ1-1; D not certain. CDR3 length: 13 residues. Germline assignment: CDR1 SEHNR and CDR2 FQNEAQ (reference sequence). V was pared by 2 bases and J by 4 bases, with 8 bases between. The CDR3 sequence is CASSLSYATEAFF. The DNA for the CDR3 is TGTGCCAGCAGCTTATCCTATGCCACTGAAGCTTTCTTT.

The chain joins TRBV7-7 to TRBJ2-3, with no clear D. The CDR3 consists of 13 residues. The germline CDR1 and CDR2 sequences are SSHAT and FNYEAQ (reference sequence). The V end was cut by 1 base, the J end by 6 bases, with 8 bases between. The CDR3 is CASSLGHLDTQYF. The CDR3 DNA reads TGTGCCAGCAGCTTAGGACATCTGGATACGCAGTATTTT.

The V and J genes are TRBV7-7 and TRBJ2-3; D uncertain. This CDR3 region has 14 residues. Trimming cost V 6 bases and J 2 bases, with 12 bases left between them. In germline, CDR1 is SSHAT, CDR2 FNYEAQ (reference sequence). CDR3 in amino acids: CASSTGLFTDTQYF. In DNA form, the CDR3 reads TGTGCCAGCAGTACCGGGCTATTCACAGATACGCAGTATTTT.

This chain joins TRBV9 and TRBJ2-5; D perhaps matches TRBD2 (6 bases). Germline values: CDR1 SGDLS, CDR2 YYNGEE. Trimming took off 0 bases at V and 4 bases at J, with 13 bases between the two ends. This CDR3 is 15 amino acids long. The CDR3 reads CASSVGERAAETQYF. The DNA for the CDR3 is TGTGCCAGCAGCGTAGGCGAGCGGGCGGCAGAGACCCAGTACTTC.

The V call is TRBV13, the J call TRBJ2-7, with a possible D match to TRBD1 (5 bases). CDR1 is PRHDT, CDR2 FYEKMQ, per germline (reference sequence). V lost 2 bases to trimming and J lost 5 bases, with 13 bases between them. The length of the CDR3 is 14 residues. In nucleotides, the CDR3 is TGTGCCAGCAGCTTAAGCCAGGGAATCCACGAGCAGTACTTC. Amino acid sequence: CASSLSQGIHEQYF.

The rearrangement uses TRBV19 and TRBJ2-5, with a tentative D call TRBD1 (5 bases). The V end lost 2 bases, the J end lost 1 base, and 8 bases lay between the germline ends. Germline CDR1 is LNHDA and CDR2 is SQIVND (reference sequence). This CDR3 is built from 14 residues. The CDR3 bases are TGTGCCAGTAGTATATCAGGGCCCCAAGAGACCCAGTACTTC. Amino acid sequence: CASSISGPQETQYF.

This rearrangement joins TRBV5-6 to TRBJ2-7, with 12 bases aligning to TRBD2. Germline V gene lookup returns CDR1 SGHDT and CDR2 YYEEEE. The CDR3 has 15 residues. The V gene end was trimmed by 5 bases and the J gene end by 2 bases; junction bases not matched to a gene: 5. CDR3 nucleotides: TGTGCCAGCAGGAAGCTAGCGGGAGGGACCTACGAGCAGTACTTC. This codes for CASRKLAGGTYEQYF.

The chain employs TRBV28 and TRBJ1-4, with unresolved D. This CDR3 is built from 15 residues. The V end lost 6 bases, the J end lost 4 bases, and 15 bases lay between the germline ends. Germline values: CDR1 MDHEN, CDR2 SYDVKM. CDR3 sequence (DNA): TGTGCCAGCAGCCCGGATCAAGTAGGTAATGAAAAACTGTTTTTT. Translation gives CASSPDQVGNEKLFF.

This clone appeared once. V gene TRBV7-9 combines with J gene TRBJ2-5; 9 bases are shared with TRBD1. Germline V gene data show CDR1 as SEHNR and CDR2 as FQNEAQ (reference sequence). The CDR3 sequence is 16 residues long. The V gene end was trimmed by 6 bases and the J gene end by 5 bases; junction bases not matched to a gene: 13. The CDR3 nucleotides read TGTGCCAGCAGGGCCACAGGGGGCGCGATGTATGAGACCCAGTACTTC. Its protein product is CASRATGGAMYETQYF.

J is TRBJ2-1 and V is TRBV27; 9 bases are shared with TRBD2. This CDR3 region has 15 residues. V gave up 2 bases and J gave up 4 bases; unmatched junction bases: 3. Germline CDR1 is MNHEY and CDR2 is SMNVEV (reference sequence). CDR3 coding DNA: TGTGCCAGCAGTTTAATACTAGCGGGTTACAATGAGCAGTTCTTC. Its protein is CASSLILAGYNEQFF.

V and J are TRBV18 and TRBJ1-1; 7 bases match TRBD1. The CDR3 consists of 16 residues. Germline CDR1 is KGHSH and CDR2 is LQKENI. Germline trimming cut 6 bases from V and 3 bases from J; bases unmatched to any gene: 13. The CDR3 sequence is CASSQDRAVGDTEAFF. CDR3 coding DNA: TGTGCCAGCTCCCAAGACAGGGCCGTAGGGGACACTGAAGCTTTCTTT.

The chain is built from TRBV15 and TRBJ2-5; D unclear. Germline assignment: CDR1 LNHNV and CDR2 YYDKDF (reference sequence). The CDR3 is 13 residues long. The ends were cut back, 9 bases at V and 1 base at J, with 12 bases in the middle. The DNA for the CDR3 is TGTGCCACGAGCTCAGCTTTCCAAGAGACCCAGTACTTC. Amino acids: CATSSAFQETQYF. Combining the CDR3 with reference TRBV15 and TRBJ2-5 gives the whole variable domain DAMVIQNPRYQVTQFGKPVTLSCSQTLNHNVMYWYQQKSSQAPKLLFHYYDKDFNNEADTPDNFQSRRPNTSFCFLDIRSPGLGDTAMYLCATSSAFQETQYFGPGTRLLVL.

This rearrangement joins TRBV27 to TRBJ1-1; D is unresolved. V shed 6 bases and J shed 0 bases, with 14 bases lying between them. The germline gives CDR1 MNHEY, CDR2 SMNVEV (reference sequence). CDR3 length: 15 residues. Written as DNA, the CDR3 is TGTGCCAGCAGGCACGGCCCCCGGTTGAACACTGAAGCTTTCTTT. Translated, it gives CASRHGPRLNTEAFF.

Comments on this clone: Other DNA variants within this sample encode the same CDR3. V usage is TRBV6-6 and J usage is TRBJ1-5, with D perhaps TRBD1 (5 bases). Per the germline V gene, CDR1 is MNHNY and CDR2 is SVGAGI (reference sequence). V lost 0 bases, J lost 1 base, and 7 bases lay in between. The length of the CDR3 is 15 residues. CDR3 amino acids: CASSYSRQSNQPQHF. The CDR3 DNA reads as TGTGCCAGCAGTTACTCGAGACAGAGCAATCAGCCCCAGCATTTT.

The chain couples TRBV15 to TRBJ1-5, with D maybe TRBD1 (5 bases). Trimming pared 1 base from V and 2 bases from J, leaving 9 bases between. The CDR3 spans 15 residues. The germline V gene encodes CDR1 LNHNV and CDR2 YYDKDF (reference sequence). This CDR3 reads CATSRGTSGNQPQHF. The CDR3 nucleotides read TGTGCCACCAGCAGAGGGACATCGGGCAATCAGCCCCAGCATTTT.

This chain joins TRBV7-8 and TRBJ2-3; unclear D gene. Germline V lookup: CDR1 SGHVS, CDR2 FQNEAQ. The CDR3 length is 11 residues. Trimming took off 6 bases at V and 2 bases at J, with 3 bases between the two ends. CDR3 in amino acids: CASSATDTQYF. The CDR3, as DNA: TGTGCCAGCAGTGCCACAGATACGCAGTATTTT. The whole variable domain, filled in from reference TRBV7-8 and TRBJ2-3, reads GAGVSQSPRYKVAKRGQDVALRCDPISGHVSLFWYQQALGQGPEFLTYFQNEAQLDKSGLPSDRFFAERPEGSVSTLKIQRTQQEDSAVYLCASSATDTQYFGPGTRLTVL.

This clone occurred once. The chain is built from TRBV11-3 and TRBJ2-5; 8 nucleotides align to TRBD2. The DNA matches TRBJ2-7 better at its end, which makes the J call doubtful. This CDR3 has 16 residues. Germline-derived CDR1 and CDR2 are SGHNT and YENEEA. The DNA of the CDR3 is TGTGCCAGCAGCTTAGCGGGAGGGGCCCTTAAGGGCGAGCAGTACTTC. It codes for CASSLAGGALKGEQYF.

This chain uses TRBV4-3 with TRBJ2-3, with D maybe TRBD1 (5 bases). This CDR3 region has 16 residues. V lost 0 bases to trimming and J lost 2 bases, with 12 bases between them. Germline values: CDR1 LGHNA, CDR2 YSLEER. CDR3 DNA sequence: TGCGCCAGCAGCCAAGATGGCAGGGCCCTCACAGATACGCAGTATTTT. Protein sequence: CASSQDGRALTDTQYF.

This chain uses TRBV19 with TRBJ1-5, with 9 bases identical to TRBD1. Germline CDR1 LNHDA, CDR2 SQIVND (reference sequence). V shed 6 bases and J 5 bases; nucleotides not matched to a gene: 8. This CDR3 has 15 amino acids. The CDR3 bases are TGTGCCAGTAGCACCGGGACAGGGCGATATCAGCCCCAGCATTTT. It translates to CASSTGTGRYQPQHF. Supplemented by reference TRBV19 and TRBJ1-5, the full variable domain reads DGGITQSPKYLFRKEGQNVTLSCEQNLNHDAMYWYRQDPGQGLRLIYYSQIVNDFQKGDIAEGYSVSREKKESFPLTVTSAQKNPTAFYLCASSTGTGRYQPQHFGDGTRLSIL.

The chain recombines TRBV4-2 with TRBJ2-3; 7 nucleotides match TRBD1. CDR3 length equals 17 residues. Germline loops: CDR1 LGHNA, CDR2 YNFKEQ. The junction had 10 bases not matched to a gene; V was cut back by 2 bases and J by 2 bases. This CDR3 is CASSQNRGRATTDTQYF. Written as DNA, the CDR3 is TGTGCCAGCAGCCAAAACAGGGGACGGGCGACCACAGATACGCAGTATTTT.

The chain employs TRBV6-1 and TRBJ2-7; D gene ambiguous. CDR3 length: 14 amino acids. V gave up 0 bases and J gave up 0 bases, with 6 bases separating them. Germline V gene data show CDR1 as MNHNS and CDR2 as SASEGT. CDR3 residues: CASSEARTSYEQYF. CDR3 nucleotides: TGTGCCAGCAGTGAAGCGCGGACCTCCTACGAGCAGTACTTC.

The chain links TRBV7-2 to TRBJ2-1; D is unresolved. This CDR3 region has 14 residues. V was clipped by 5 bases and J by 3 bases, with 11 bases between them. Germline V gives CDR1 SGHTA, CDR2 FQGNSA. CDR3 in DNA: TGTGCCAGCAGCCTCCCGACTTACTACAATGAGCAGTTCTTC. Its translation: CASSLPTYYNEQFF. Looking up the rest from reference TRBV7-2 and TRBJ2-1 gives the full variable domain: GAGVSQSPSNKVTEKGKDVELRCDPISGHTALYWYRQSLGQGLEFLIYFQGNSAPDKSGLPSDRFSAERTGGSVSTLTIQRTQQEDSAVYLCASSLPTYYNEQFFGPGTRLTVL.

This clone has just a few counts. This chain joins TRBV2 and TRBJ1-1, with no clear D. V was cut by 1 base and J by 8 bases, with 11 bases left in between. In germline, CDR1 is SNHLY, CDR2 FYNNEI. This CDR3 is built from 13 residues. In DNA form, the CDR3 reads TGTGCCAGCAGTGAAGATGTAAGGGCGGAAGCTTTCTTT. Protein: CASSEDVRAEAFF. Supplemented by reference TRBV2 and TRBJ1-1, the full variable domain reads EPEVTQTPSHQVTQMGQEVILRCVPISNHLYFYWYRQILGQKVEFLVSFYNNEISEKSEIFDDQFSVERPDGSNFTLKIRSTKLEDSAMYFCASSEDVRAEAFFGQGTRLTVV.

The chain combines TRBV19 with TRBJ1-1; D perhaps matches TRBD1 (6 bases). Germline values: CDR1 LNHDA, CDR2 SQIVND (reference sequence). Trimming removed 7 bases at V and 6 bases at J, with 15 bases between. The CDR3 has 13 amino acids. The CDR3 bases are TGTGCCAGTATTCTCATAGGGGGTTCTGAAGCTTTCTTT. Translated: CASILIGGSEAFF.

This chain links TRBV15 with TRBJ2-7; a weak D match, TRBD2 (6 bases). Per germline, CDR1 LNHNV and CDR2 YYDKDF (reference sequence). Trimming removed 3 bases from V and 3 bases from J, with 21 bases in between. The CDR3 totals 17 residues. CDR3 sequence (DNA): TGTGCCACCAGCAGTGGACAAGGCGCCCTCGGGGGCTACGAGCAGTACTTC. Protein sequence: CATSSGQGALGGYEQYF.

In this sample, this clone turned up once. This rearrangement joins TRBV11-2 to TRBJ2-2; 9 nucleotides align to TRBD2. The germline V gene encodes CDR1 SGHAT and CDR2 FQNNGV. The CDR3 has 16 amino acids. The junction had 5 bases not matched to a gene; V was cut back by 2 bases and J by 4 bases. The CDR3 loop is CASSLRAGGPTGELFF. The CDR3 region has the DNA TGTGCCAGCAGCTTACGGGCGGGAGGGCCCACCGGGGAGCTGTTTTTT.